The sample holds one count of the clone carrying this TCR beta chain. Deletions cut 11 bases from V and 0 bases from J, with 17 bases between. CDR3 length: 15 amino acids. CDR1 and CDR2 from the germline V gene are MNHNS and SASEGT. These data are taken from a study of shared clonotypes between healthy human individuals. The method was immunoSEQ multiplex PCR; TCRdb's version includes in-frame clones alone and lacks a portion of them. This sample has a few million clones, with approximately 95% found just once. The chain joins TRBV6-1 to TRBJ1-5; D is uncertain. This clonotype originated in a man between 18 and 29 years old in good health. Some clones in this sample may be carry-over from other donors' samples. The material sequenced was naive CD4+ T cells from PBMCs. Described subset: CD45RA+ positively selected. CDR3 sequence (DNA): TGTGCCTGTACCGCATGGCCCCTTAGCAATCAGCCCCAGCATTTT. This sequence encodes CACTAWPLSNQPQHF.